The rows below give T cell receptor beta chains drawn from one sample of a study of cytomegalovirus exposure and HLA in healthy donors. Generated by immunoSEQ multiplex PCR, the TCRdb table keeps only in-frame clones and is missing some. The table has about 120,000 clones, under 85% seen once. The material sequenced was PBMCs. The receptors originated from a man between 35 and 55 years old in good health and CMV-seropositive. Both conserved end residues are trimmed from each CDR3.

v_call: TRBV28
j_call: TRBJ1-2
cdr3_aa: ASSQAGGLGYGYT

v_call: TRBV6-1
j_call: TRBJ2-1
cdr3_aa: ASSGRGGQANNEQF

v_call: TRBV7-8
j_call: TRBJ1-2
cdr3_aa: ASSLVSANYGYT

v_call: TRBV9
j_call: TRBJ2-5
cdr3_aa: ASSVSMDRWETQY

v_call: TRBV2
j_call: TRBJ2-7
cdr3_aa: ASSPRTDNPYEQY

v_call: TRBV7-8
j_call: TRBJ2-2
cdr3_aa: ASVGRENTGELF

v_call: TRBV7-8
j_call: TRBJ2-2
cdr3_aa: ASSSGQNRNTGELF

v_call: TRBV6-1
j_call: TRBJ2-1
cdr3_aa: ASSSTSGGYNEQF

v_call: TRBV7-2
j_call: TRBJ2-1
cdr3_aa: ASSLGVTPNEQF

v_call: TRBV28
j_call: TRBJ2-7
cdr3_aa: ASRTTGTGGYEQY

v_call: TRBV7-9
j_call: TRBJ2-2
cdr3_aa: ASSFGQTTGELF

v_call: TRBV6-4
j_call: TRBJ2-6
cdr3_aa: ASSDRFGANGLT

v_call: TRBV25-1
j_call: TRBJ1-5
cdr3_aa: ASSDGGTENNQPQH

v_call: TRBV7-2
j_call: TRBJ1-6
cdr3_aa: ASSSGQGESSPLH

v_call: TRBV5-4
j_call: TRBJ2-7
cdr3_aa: ASSLGTLNSYEQY

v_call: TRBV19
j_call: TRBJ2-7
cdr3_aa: ASSPGTDTSYEQY

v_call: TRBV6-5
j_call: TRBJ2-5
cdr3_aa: ASTQRGRETQY

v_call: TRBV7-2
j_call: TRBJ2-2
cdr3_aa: ASSPLTGELF

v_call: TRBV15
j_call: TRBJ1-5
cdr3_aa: ATSKVTGGDQPQH

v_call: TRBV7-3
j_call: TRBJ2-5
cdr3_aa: ASSLSRGSGTQY

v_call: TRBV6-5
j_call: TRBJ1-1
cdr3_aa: ASSYARGTEAF

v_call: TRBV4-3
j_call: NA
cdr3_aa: ASSQNPLAATSYEQY

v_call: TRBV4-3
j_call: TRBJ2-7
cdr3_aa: ASSQDRSRVYEQY

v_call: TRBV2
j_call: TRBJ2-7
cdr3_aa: ASRFGGQGLYEQY

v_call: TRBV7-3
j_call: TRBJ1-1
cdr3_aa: ASSLSGDPSFEAF

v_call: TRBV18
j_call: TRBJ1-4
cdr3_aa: ASSGRDPNEKLF

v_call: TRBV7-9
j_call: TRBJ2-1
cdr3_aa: ASRPSGDNEQF

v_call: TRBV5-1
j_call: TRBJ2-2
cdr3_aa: ASSWGSGGGELF

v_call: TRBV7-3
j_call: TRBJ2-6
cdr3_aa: ASTTGGSGANVLT

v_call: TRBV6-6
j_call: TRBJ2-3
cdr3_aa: ASSRQGADTQY

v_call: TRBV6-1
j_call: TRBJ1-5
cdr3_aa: ASSESGGYQPQH

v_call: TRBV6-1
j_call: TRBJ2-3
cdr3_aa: ASSELAGGPDTQY

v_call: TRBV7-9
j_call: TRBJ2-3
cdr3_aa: ASSTLGRGLAGGGDTQY

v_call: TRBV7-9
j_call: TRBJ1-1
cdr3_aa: SSSPQSEAF

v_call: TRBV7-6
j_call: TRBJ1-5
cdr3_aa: ASSLSPGSNQPQH

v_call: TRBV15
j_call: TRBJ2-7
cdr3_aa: ATSRDGGTPYEQY

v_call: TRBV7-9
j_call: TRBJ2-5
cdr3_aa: ASSLARRTQY

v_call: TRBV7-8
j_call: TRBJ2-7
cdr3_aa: ASSYHTSYEQY

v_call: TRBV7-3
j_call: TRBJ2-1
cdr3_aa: ASSPLLRVPLSYNEQF

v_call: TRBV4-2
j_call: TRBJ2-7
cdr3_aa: ASSQEWGVTISYEQY

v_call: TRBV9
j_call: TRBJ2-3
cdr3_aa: ASGRRGSGTDTQY

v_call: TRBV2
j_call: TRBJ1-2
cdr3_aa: ASSAPRGEGYT

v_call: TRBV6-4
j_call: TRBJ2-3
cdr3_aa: ASSDSPGSGSTDTQY

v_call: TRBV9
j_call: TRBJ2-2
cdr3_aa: ASGGAGSTGELF

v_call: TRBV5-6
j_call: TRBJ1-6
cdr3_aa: ASSFGTGTVAPLH

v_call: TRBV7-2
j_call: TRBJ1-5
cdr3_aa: ASNPTGRNQPQH

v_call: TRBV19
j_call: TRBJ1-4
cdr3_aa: ASSPRGQKNEKLF

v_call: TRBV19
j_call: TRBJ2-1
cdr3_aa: ASSMGDLSGGVAYNEQF

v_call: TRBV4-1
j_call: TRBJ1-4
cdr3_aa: ASAGTTNEKLF

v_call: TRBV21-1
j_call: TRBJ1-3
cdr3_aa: ASSSDRPGNTIY

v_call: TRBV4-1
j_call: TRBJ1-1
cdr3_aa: ASSQDAGVGTEAF

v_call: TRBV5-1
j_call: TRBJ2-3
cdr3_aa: ASSLVGTGGTDTQY

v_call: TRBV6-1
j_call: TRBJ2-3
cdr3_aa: ASSARTGGTDTQY

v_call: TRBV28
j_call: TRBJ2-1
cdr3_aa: ASAGFSYNEQF